This entry lists 21 T cell receptor beta chains sequenced from one sample in a study of cytotoxic CD8 clonotypes in ibrutinib-treated CLL. Assay used: immunoSEQ multiplex PCR; TCRdb lists only in-frame clones, some missing. The table lists some 200,000 clones, roughly 73% of them singletons. This sample comprised PBMCs, obtained after 12 months of ibrutinib treatment. The source of these receptors is a human donor with chronic lymphocytic leukemia.

The rearrangement joins TRBV10-1 to TRBJ2-3; D possibly uses TRBD1 or TRBD2 (5 bases each). V shed 3 bases and J shed 0 bases, with 13 bases lying between them. This CDR3 has 16 amino acids. Germline CDR1 and CDR2: WNHNN and SYGVQD (reference sequence). CDR3 sequence (DNA): TGCGCCAGCAGTGATCCCGGGGCAGCTAGCACAGATACGCAGTATTTT. Amino acids: CASSDPGAASTDTQYF.

The chain links TRBV19 to TRBJ2-7; a possible D gene is TRBD2 (6 bases). Trimming removed 6 bases at V and 2 bases at J, with 17 bases between. CDR1 LNHDA and CDR2 SQIVND come from the germline V gene (reference sequence). The length of the CDR3 is 15 residues. Here the CDR3 reads CASSLSRGGAYEQYF. The DNA of the CDR3 is TGTGCCAGTAGCCTCTCCCGCGGAGGGGCCTACGAGCAGTACTTC. Full variable domain (outside the CDR3, taken from reference TRBV19 and TRBJ2-7): DGGITQSPKYLFRKEGQNVTLSCEQNLNHDAMYWYRQDPGQGLRLIYYSQIVNDFQKGDIAEGYSVSREKKESFPLTVTSAQKNPTAFYLCASSLSRGGAYEQYFGPGTRLTVT.

The gene calls are TRBV11-3 and TRBJ2-5, with 9 positions matching TRBD1. The CDR3 covers 15 residues. Germline V gene sequence: CDR1 SGHNT, CDR2 YENEEA. V was clipped by 5 bases and J by 2 bases; unmatched bases: 6. CDR3 protein: CASSKDRGGQETQYF. DNA of the CDR3: TGTGCCAGCAGCAAGGACAGGGGAGGGCAAGAGACCCAGTACTTC.

In this sample, this clone turned up once. The chain joins TRBV25-1 to TRBJ1-1; D is undetermined. Trimming stripped 3 bases from V and 3 bases from J, with 11 bases between. Germline V gene lookup returns CDR1 MGHDK and CDR2 SYGVNS. The CDR3 runs to 14 residues. The CDR3 sequence: CASSEDLWDTEAFF. The CDR3 DNA reads as TGTGCCAGCAGTGAGGACCTATGGGACACTGAAGCTTTCTTT.

This rearrangement joins TRBV28 to TRBJ2-4, with D unclear. Germline loops: CDR1 MDHEN, CDR2 SYDVKM. V dropped 2 bases and J dropped 4 bases, with 6 bases sitting between them. This CDR3 has 13 amino acids. The CDR3 here is CASSLGRKNIQYF. CDR3 in DNA: TGTGCCAGCAGTTTAGGTCGTAAAAACATTCAGTACTTC.

This clone was seen only once. The chain uses TRBV4-2 and TRBJ2-1, with 8 positions matching TRBD2. Germline V gene sequence: CDR1 LGHNA, CDR2 YNFKEQ. The CDR3 length is 17 residues. V was clipped by 0 bases and J by 6 bases; unmatched bases: 10. The CDR3: CASSQDVVGRAGNEQFF. The CDR3 coding sequence is TGTGCCAGCAGCCAAGATGTGGTCGGGAGGGCGGGCAATGAGCAGTTCTTC.

The V call is TRBV27, the J call TRBJ1-2, with 10 positions matching TRBD1. CDR1 MNHEY and CDR2 SMNVEV come from the germline V gene (reference sequence). V shed 1 base and J 8 bases; nucleotides not matched to a gene: 4. The CDR3 covers 14 residues. The CDR3 bases are TGTGCCAGCAGTTTATGGGACAGGGGCGGGGGCTACACCTTC. Protein: CASSLWDRGGGYTF.

V gene TRBV28 combines with J gene TRBJ1-3, with D hard to call. The CDR3 has 12 amino acids. Germline-derived CDR1 and CDR2 are MDHEN and SYDVKM. The germline V and J ends were trimmed by 7 bases and 8 bases, with 12 bases remaining between them. The CDR3 spells CASTTVGYTIYF. In nucleotides, the CDR3 is TGTGCCAGCACCACTGTGGGTTACACCATATATTTT.

The V and J genes are TRBV27 and TRBJ2-1, with 14 positions matching TRBD2. Germline CDR1 reads MNHEY; CDR2 reads SMNVEV (reference sequence). V trimming: 6 bases; J trimming: 10 bases; junction bases outside the gene matches: 8. This CDR3 is built from 15 residues. CDR3 coding DNA: TGTGCCAGCAGACCGGGACTAGCGGGAGTTGGGGAGCAGTTCTTC. Translation: CASRPGLAGVGEQFF.

This clone was observed a few times. The chain joins TRBV30 to TRBJ1-1, with D tentatively TRBD1 (6 bases). Germline V lookup: CDR1 GTSNPN, CDR2 SVGIG (reference sequence). The CDR3 totals 14 residues. The V and J ends lost 3 bases and 0 bases respectively, with 11 bases between them. CDR3 loop: CAWSYTGMNTEAFF. Here the CDR3 DNA reads TGTGCCTGGAGCTACACAGGGATGAACACTGAAGCTTTCTTT.

This clone was observed a handful of times. The rearrangement uses TRBV5-1 and TRBJ1-4; 8 nucleotides match TRBD1. CDR1 and CDR2 (germline): SGHRS, YFSETQ. With 6 bases clipped from V and 8 bases from J, the junction kept 9 bases outside the gene matches. This CDR3 has 14 residues. The CDR3 loop is CASNSGQGDEKLFF. The CDR3, as DNA: TGCGCCAGCAACTCCGGACAGGGTGACGAAAAACTGTTTTTT.

The chain combines TRBV7-8 with TRBJ1-1, with D possibly TRBD1 on 5 matching bases. The CDR3 is 15 amino acids. Looked up from germline, CDR1 is SGHVS and CDR2 is FQNEAQ. The V end was cut by 5 bases, the J end by 0 bases, with 13 bases between. CDR3: CASSTRDGMNTEAFF. CDR3 DNA: TGTGCCAGCAGCACCCGGGACGGAATGAACACTGAAGCTTTCTTT.

This clone came up a few times. This sequence joins TRBV7-9 and TRBJ2-7; the match to TRBD1 covers 11 bases. CDR1 and CDR2 from the germline V gene are SEHNR and FQNEAQ (reference sequence). The V segment lost 5 bases and the J segment 6 bases; nucleotides outside the gene matches: 15. The CDR3 length is 17 residues. The CDR3 here is CASSRRTGGTSEGEQYF. The DNA for the CDR3 is TGTGCCAGCAGCCGGCGGACAGGGGGCACCTCGGAAGGCGAGCAGTACTTC.

The chain recombines TRBV2 with TRBJ2-7; 10 bases match TRBD2. Germline CDR1 SNHLY, CDR2 FYNNEI. CDR3 size: 15 residues. The junction had 12 bases not matched to a gene; V was cut back by 11 bases and J by 2 bases. The CDR3 DNA reads as TGTGCCGGTAAAGTGGCTAGCGGGGGACCCTACGAGCAGTACTTC. Translating gives CAGKVASGGPYEQYF. Full variable domain (rest looked up from reference TRBV2 and TRBJ2-7): EPEVTQTPSHQVTQMGQEVILRCVPISNHLYFYWYRQILGQKVEFLVSFYNNEISEKSEIFDDQFSVERPDGSNFTLKIRSTKLEDSAMYFCAGKVASGGPYEQYFGPGTRLTVT.

The chain couples TRBV7-8 to TRBJ1-3; 10 nucleotides align to TRBD1. CDR3 length equals 17 residues. Germline-derived CDR1 and CDR2 are SGHVS and FQNEAQ. The V and J ends lost 3 bases and 4 bases, in that order; junction bases with no gene match: 9. The CDR3 bases are TGTGCCAGCAGCTTGGGACCTGGGACAGGGGAGGGAAACACCATATATTTT. It is translated as CASSLGPGTGEGNTIYF.

This chain links TRBV27 with TRBJ1-2; D remains ambiguous. Trimming stripped 4 bases from V and 2 bases from J, with 17 bases between. Germline CDR1 and CDR2: MNHEY and SMNVEV (reference sequence). The CDR3 is 16 residues long. The CDR3 DNA sequence: TGTGCCAGCAGTTCTAGCCCGTTGAAACGAAACTATGGCTACACCTTC. Amino acids: CASSSSPLKRNYGYTF.

This clone turned up a few times. The V call is TRBV30, the J call TRBJ1-6, with 9 bases that match TRBD1. Germline V gene sequence: CDR1 GTSNPN, CDR2 SVGIG (reference sequence). This CDR3 comprises 13 residues. Trimming removed 5 bases from V and 7 bases from J; junction bases left unmatched: 3. CDR3: CAWGQGINSPLHF. The CDR3 DNA is TGTGCCTGGGGACAGGGGATCAATTCACCCCTCCACTTT.

This chain links TRBV25-1 with TRBJ2-1; possibly TRBD1 for D (6 bases). Germline CDR1 reads MGHDK; CDR2 reads SYGVNS. V lost 3 bases to trimming and J lost 1 base, with 13 bases between them. The CDR3 runs 16 residues. Here the CDR3 DNA reads TGTGCCAGCAGTGATCCAAGGGGGTTTTCCTACAATGAGCAGTTCTTC. Its protein is CASSDPRGFSYNEQFF.

V usage is TRBV28 and J usage is TRBJ1-1, with D hard to call. Deletions cut 6 bases from V and 0 bases from J, with 20 bases between. This CDR3 has 17 amino acids. Per the germline V gene, CDR1 is MDHEN and CDR2 is SYDVKM. The CDR3, as DNA: TGTGCCAGCAGACGGGCAGACATTTCTTCTATGAACACTGAAGCTTTCTTT. This sequence encodes CASRRADISSMNTEAFF.

The chain employs TRBV2 and TRBJ1-5; D unresolved. V lost 2 bases and J 7 bases, leaving 15 bases between the germline ends. CDR3 length: 15 residues. Germline CDR1 SNHLY, CDR2 FYNNEI. CDR3 protein: CASSELNTLGQPQHF. Here the CDR3 DNA reads TGTGCCAGCAGTGAACTGAACACCTTAGGGCAGCCCCAGCATTTT.

The V call is TRBV7-6, the J call TRBJ2-1; 11 bases line up with TRBD2. Trimming took 5 bases from V and 8 from J; bases not matched to a gene: 5. Germline CDR1 and CDR2: SGHVS and FNYEAQ. This CDR3 spans 14 amino acids. CDR3 region: CASSPLAGVDEQFF. Here the CDR3 DNA reads TGTGCCAGCAGCCCACTAGCGGGAGTGGATGAGCAGTTCTTC.